Each of the 3 T cell receptor beta chains below was sequenced from the same sample in a study of cytomegalovirus exposure and HLA in healthy donors. A multiplex PCR was run with 60 Vbeta primers and 13 Jbeta primers. TCRdb's copy holds only in-frame clones and misses some; the assay was immunoSEQ multiplex PCR. The table shows about 140,000 clones, with 55% to 75% occurring only once. Sequencing was done on a sample of PBMCs. The receptors were gathered from a man aged 45-65 years in good health and CMV-seropositive.

CDR3 in amino acids: CASSLGTGNGNTIYF. DNA of the CDR3: TGTGCCAGCAGCTTAGGGACAGGGAATGGAAACACCATATATTTT. This chain links TRBV27 with TRBJ1-3; TRBD1 aligns across 9 bases. Germline CDR1 is MNHEY and CDR2 is SMNVEV (reference sequence). The CDR3 is made up of 15 amino acids. V was pared by 6 bases and J by 3 bases, with 6 bases of the junction left unmatched.

The chain uses TRBV7-8 and TRBJ1-1, with D uncertain. The germline V gene has CDR1 SGHVS and CDR2 FQNEAQ. V shed 5 bases and J shed 1 base, with 20 bases lying between them. This CDR3 contains 17 residues. The CDR3 coding sequence is TGTGCCAGCAGCGAAACACTCCCGGAGTTCGGGAACACTGAAGCTTTCTTT. Its translation: CASSETLPEFGNTEAFF.

The chain joins TRBV7-9 to TRBJ2-7; 8 bases fit TRBD1. The J segment lost 7 bases and the V segment lost 7 bases, leaving 12 bases of the junction unmatched. The CDR3 contains 14 residues. The germline V gene encodes CDR1 SEHNR and CDR2 FQNEAQ (reference sequence). The CDR3 region is CASTSPQGAEEQYF. The CDR3 coding sequence is TGTGCCAGCACTTCCCCGCAGGGGGCTGAAGAGCAGTACTTC.